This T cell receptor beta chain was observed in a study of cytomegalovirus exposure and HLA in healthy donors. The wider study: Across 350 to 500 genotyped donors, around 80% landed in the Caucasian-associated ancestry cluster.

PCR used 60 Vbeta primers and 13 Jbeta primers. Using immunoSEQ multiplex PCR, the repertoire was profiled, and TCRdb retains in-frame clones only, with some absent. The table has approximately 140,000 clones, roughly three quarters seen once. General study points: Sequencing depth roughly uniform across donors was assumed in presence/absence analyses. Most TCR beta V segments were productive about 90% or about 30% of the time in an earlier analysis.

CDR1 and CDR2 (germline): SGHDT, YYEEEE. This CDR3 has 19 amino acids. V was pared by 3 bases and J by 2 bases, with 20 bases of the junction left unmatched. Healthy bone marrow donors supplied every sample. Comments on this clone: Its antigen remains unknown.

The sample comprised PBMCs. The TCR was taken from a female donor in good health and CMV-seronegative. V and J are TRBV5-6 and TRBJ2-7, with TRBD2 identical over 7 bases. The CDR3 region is CASSSWWTSGASRAYEQYF. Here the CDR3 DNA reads TGTGCCAGCAGCTCGTGGTGGACTAGTGGCGCTTCGCGGGCCTACGAGCAGTACTTC.